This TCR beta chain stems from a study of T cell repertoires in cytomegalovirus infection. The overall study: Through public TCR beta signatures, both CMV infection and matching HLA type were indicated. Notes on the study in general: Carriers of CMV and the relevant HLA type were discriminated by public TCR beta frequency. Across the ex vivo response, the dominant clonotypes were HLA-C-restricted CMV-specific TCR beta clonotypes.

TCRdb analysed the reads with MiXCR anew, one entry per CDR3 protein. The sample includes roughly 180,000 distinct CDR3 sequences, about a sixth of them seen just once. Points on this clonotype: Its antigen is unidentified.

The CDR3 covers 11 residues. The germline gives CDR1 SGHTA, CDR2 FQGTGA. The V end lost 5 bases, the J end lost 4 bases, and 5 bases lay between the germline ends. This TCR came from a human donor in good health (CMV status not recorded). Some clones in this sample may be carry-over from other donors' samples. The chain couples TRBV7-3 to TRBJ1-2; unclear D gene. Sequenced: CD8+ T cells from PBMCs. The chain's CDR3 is CASSEGYGYTF. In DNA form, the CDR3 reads TGTGCCAGCAGCGAGGGCTATGGCTACACCTTC. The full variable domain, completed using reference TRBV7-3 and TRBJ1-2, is GAGVSQTPSNKVTEKGKYVELRCDPISGHTALYWYRQSLGQGPEFLIYFQGTGAADDSGLPNDRFFAVRPEGSVSTLKIQRTERGDSAVYLCASSEGYGYTFGSGTRLTVV.